This entry lists 22 T cell receptor beta chains sequenced from one sample in a study of blood T cell repertoires in COVID-19. Using immunoSEQ multiplex PCR, the repertoire was profiled, and TCRdb retains in-frame clones only, with some absent. The sample carries approximately 300,000 clones, about 85% recorded once. The sequenced sample was PBMCs or T cells enriched from blood (not recorded which). These TCRs come from a woman in her thirties who had been exposed to COVID-19.

The chain combines TRBV7-6 with TRBJ2-7, with D maybe TRBD2 (5 bases). Germline V lookup: CDR1 SGHVS, CDR2 FNYEAQ. V lost 2 bases and J lost 5, with 7 bases in between. The CDR3 is 12 residues long. The CDR3 DNA follows: TGTGCCAGCAGCTTATCGGGGAACGAGCAGTACTTC. Protein: CASSLSGNEQYF.

The rearrangement joins TRBV29-1 to TRBJ2-5, with D possibly being TRBD2 (7 bases). V lost 2 bases and J lost 1, with 17 bases in between. The CDR3 is 16 amino acids. Germline CDR1 reads SQVTM; CDR2 reads ANQGSEA. The CDR3 loop reads CSVEKQGWGGQETQYF. DNA of the CDR3: TGCAGCGTTGAAAAACAGGGATGGGGGGGCCAAGAGACCCAGTACTTC.

This chain connects TRBV15 to TRBJ1-2; 7 positions match TRBD1. The CDR3 consists of 14 residues. With 3 bases clipped from V and 4 bases from J, the junction kept 5 bases outside the gene matches. Per germline, CDR1 LNHNV and CDR2 YYDKDF (reference sequence). The CDR3, as DNA: TGTGCCACCAGCAGCCACCGGGACAGCTATGGCTACACCTTC. Residues: CATSSHRDSYGYTF.

In this sample, this clone turned up once. The J gene is TRBJ1-4, the V gene TRBV2, with D uncertain. The CDR3 extends over 15 amino acids. Germline loops: CDR1 SNHLY, CDR2 FYNNEI. The ends were cut back, 6 bases at V and 4 bases at J, with 15 bases in the middle. The CDR3 sequence: CASRKGAGINEKLFF. The CDR3 DNA is TGTGCCAGCAGGAAAGGAGCCGGAATTAATGAAAAACTGTTTTTT.

V gene TRBV7-2 combines with J gene TRBJ2-5; 7 bases line up with TRBD1. Germline assignment: CDR1 SGHTA and CDR2 FQGNSA. The CDR3 covers 14 residues. V gave up 5 bases and J gave up 5 bases; unmatched junction bases: 8. The CDR3 loop reads CASSPATGYETQYF. The CDR3 bases are TGTGCCAGCAGCCCCGCGACAGGGTACGAGACCCAGTACTTC.

The chain is built from TRBV15 and TRBJ1-6; D remains ambiguous. Trimming took 2 bases from V and 5 from J, leaving 7 bases between them. The CDR3 runs 14 residues. CDR1 LNHNV and CDR2 YYDKDF come from the germline V gene (reference sequence). The CDR3 loop reads CATSRQSHNSPLHF. CDR3 sequence (DNA): TGTGCCACCAGCAGACAGTCCCATAATTCACCCCTCCACTTT. The whole variable domain, filled in from reference TRBV15 and TRBJ1-6, reads DAMVIQNPRYQVTQFGKPVTLSCSQTLNHNVMYWYQQKSSQAPKLLFHYYDKDFNNEADTPDNFQSRRPNTSFCFLDIRSPGLGDTAMYLCATSRQSHNSPLHFGNGTRLTVT.

The chain links TRBV6-4 to TRBJ1-5, with D unresolved. Germline values: CDR1 MRHNA, CDR2 SNTAGT. The V gene lost 4 bases and the J gene lost 2 bases, with 9 bases spanning the gap. The CDR3 covers 14 residues. CDR3 coding DNA: TGTGCCAGCAGTGCAGAATTCGGCAATCAGCCCCAGCATTTT. This codes for CASSAEFGNQPQHF.

The gene calls are TRBV7-2 and TRBJ2-1; D ambiguous. V lost 0 bases to trimming and J lost 3 bases, with 18 bases between them. The CDR3 consists of 18 residues. Germline-derived CDR1 and CDR2 are SGHTA and FQGNSA. The CDR3 protein is CASSLAAVRRSIYNEQFF. CDR3 coding DNA: TGTGCCAGCAGCTTAGCGGCGGTTCGGCGGAGTATCTACAATGAGCAGTTCTTC.

This chain connects TRBV5-1 to TRBJ1-1; TRBD1 matches at 7 bases. CDR3 size: 14 residues. V was clipped by 3 bases and J by 0 bases; unmatched bases: 2. Germline loops: CDR1 SGHRS, CDR2 YFSETQ. The CDR3 region has the DNA TGCGCCAGCAGCTCGGGACAGCTGAACACTGAAGCTTTCTTT. Its protein is CASSSGQLNTEAFF. Together with reference TRBV5-1 and TRBJ1-1, the CDR3 gives the full variable domain: KAGVTQTPRYLIKTRGQQVTLSCSPISGHRSVSWYQQTPGQGLQFLFEYFSETQRNKGNFPGRFSGRQFSNSRSEMNVSTLELGDSALYLCASSSGQLNTEAFFGQGTRLTVV.

The chain carries TRBV19 and TRBJ2-5; the match to TRBD2 covers 9 bases. Per the germline V gene, CDR1 is LNHDA and CDR2 is SQIVND (reference sequence). V was pared by 3 bases and J by 4 bases, with 6 bases of the junction left unmatched. CDR3 size: 15 residues. DNA of the CDR3: TGTGCCAGTAGTATGGGCGGGGGGGTTGGAGAGACCCAGTACTTC. It is translated as CASSMGGGVGETQYF. Full variable domain (missing parts from reference TRBV19 and TRBJ2-5): DGGITQSPKYLFRKEGQNVTLSCEQNLNHDAMYWYRQDPGQGLRLIYYSQIVNDFQKGDIAEGYSVSREKKESFPLTVTSAQKNPTAFYLCASSMGGGVGETQYFGPGTRLLVL.

This clone was observed a handful of times. The chain recombines TRBV7-3 with TRBJ1-1; D not resolved. The V gene's germline CDR1 is SGHTA and CDR2 FQGTGA. The CDR3 spans 15 residues. The V and J ends lost 1 base and 0 bases respectively, with 9 bases between them. Written as DNA, the CDR3 is TGTGCCAGCAGCTTAAGCGGCATGATGAACACTGAAGCTTTCTTT. It codes for CASSLSGMMNTEAFF. Complete variable domain (other parts from reference TRBV7-3 and TRBJ1-1): GAGVSQTPSNKVTEKGKYVELRCDPISGHTALYWYRQSLGQGPEFLIYFQGTGAADDSGLPNDRFFAVRPEGSVSTLKIQRTERGDSAVYLCASSLSGMMNTEAFFGQGTRLTVV.

The chain joins TRBV7-9 to TRBJ1-6, with TRBD1 matching over 7 bases. The CDR3 sequence is 14 residues long. The J segment lost 7 bases and the V segment lost 5 bases, leaving 5 bases of the junction unmatched. Germline V gene sequence: CDR1 SEHNR, CDR2 FQNEAQ (reference sequence). CDR3: CASSHGTANSPLHF. The CDR3 region has the DNA TGTGCCAGCAGCCACGGGACAGCAAATTCACCCCTCCACTTT.

This clone turned up a few times. V gene TRBV14 combines with J gene TRBJ2-7; 11 nucleotides line up with TRBD2. This CDR3 is 14 amino acids long. V was pared by 4 bases and J by 4 bases, with 3 bases of the junction left unmatched. CDR1 SGHDN and CDR2 FVKESK come from the germline V gene. CDR3: CASSPGLAVYEQYF. In DNA form, the CDR3 reads TGTGCCAGCAGCCCGGGACTAGCGGTTTACGAGCAGTACTTC.

The chain combines TRBV7-3 with TRBJ2-5; TRBD2 might be the D (5 bases). The CDR3 spans 13 residues. The germline CDR1 and CDR2 sequences are SGHTA and FQGTGA. Trimming cost V 5 bases and J 5 bases, with 12 bases left between them. For the CDR3, the DNA is TGTGCCAGCAGCCTAGTACCGGGGGAGACCCAGTACTTC. It translates to CASSLVPGETQYF.

V usage is TRBV28 and J usage is TRBJ2-7; TRBD1 matches 7 bases. The length of the CDR3 is 16 residues. Germline V CDR1 and CDR2: MDHEN, SYDVKM. V was clipped by 2 bases and J by 3 bases; unmatched bases: 10. CDR3 loop: CASSLDYTGAGYEQYF. The CDR3 DNA follows: TGTGCCAGCAGTTTAGACTATACAGGGGCGGGCTACGAGCAGTACTTC.

This chain links TRBV30 with TRBJ2-1; 7 bases are a match to TRBD2. The length of the CDR3 is 14 residues. Germline assignment: CDR1 GTSNPN and CDR2 SVGIG (reference sequence). V shed 2 bases, J shed 6 bases, and the junction held 7 bases outside the gene matches. CDR3 DNA: TGTGCCTGGAGTCGAGGCGGGGGAATCAATGAGCAGTTCTTC. Protein: CAWSRGGGINEQFF.

This clone came up a few times. V is TRBV5-6 and J is TRBJ2-5; 8 nucleotides align to TRBD1. The V gene's germline CDR1 is SGHDT and CDR2 YYEEEE. The V gene end was trimmed by 4 bases and the J gene end by 1 base; junction bases not matched to a gene: 6. This CDR3 spans 15 amino acids. In DNA, the CDR3 is TGTGCCAGCAGCCGAAGGACAGGGTTCCAAGAGACCCAGTACTTC. As protein: CASSRRTGFQETQYF. The full variable domain, its missing parts supplied by reference TRBV5-6 and TRBJ2-5, is DAGVTQSPTHLIKTRGQQVTLRCSPKSGHDTVSWYQQALGQGPQFIFQYYEEEERQRGNFPDRFSGHQFPNYSSELNVNALLLGDSALYLCASSRRTGFQETQYFGPGTRLLVL.

The chain links TRBV30 to TRBJ1-4; D not resolved. This CDR3 comprises 14 residues. Germline-derived CDR1 and CDR2 are GTSNPN and SVGIG (reference sequence). V gave up 1 base and J gave up 7 bases, with 13 bases separating them. The CDR3 DNA is TGTGCCTGGAGTGATGAGGGATTGGCTGAAAAACTGTTTTTT. This translates into CAWSDEGLAEKLFF.

CDR3: CASGYDKTYEQYF. The CDR3, as DNA: TGTGCTAGTGGTTACGACAAAACCTACGAGCAGTACTTC. This chain uses TRBV12-5 with TRBJ2-7; D is unclear. CDR3 size: 13 residues. Between the trimmed V and J ends, which lost 4 bases and 2 bases, there was a span of 9 bases. CDR1 is LGHNT, CDR2 FRNRAP, per germline.

The chain joins TRBV25-1 to TRBJ2-1; 7 bases match TRBD1. The CDR3 loop spans 15 amino acids. V lost 5 bases to trimming and J lost 2 bases; unmatched junction nucleotides: 6. The V gene's germline CDR1 is MGHDK and CDR2 SYGVNS. CDR3 sequence reads: CASSPPGQPYNEQFF. The CDR3 DNA follows: TGTGCCAGCAGTCCTCCGGGACAGCCCTACAATGAGCAGTTCTTC.

This rearrangement joins TRBV5-6 to TRBJ2-1, with unresolved D. Trimming stripped 2 bases from V and 4 bases from J, with 4 bases between. CDR1 is SGHDT and CDR2 is YYEEEE in the germline V gene. The CDR3 loop spans 12 amino acids. The DNA of the CDR3 is TGTGCCAGCAGCTTCTCTTACAATGAGCAGTTCTTC. It translates to CASSFSYNEQFF.

This clone was seen just once. The V and J genes are TRBV6-5 and TRBJ1-2, with D possibly TRBD1 on 6 matching bases. Deletions cut 2 bases from V and 5 bases from J, with 12 bases between. The CDR3 covers 14 residues. CDR1 MNHEY and CDR2 SVGAGI come from the germline V gene. CDR3 amino acids: CASSYGGWGYGYTF. The CDR3 bases are TGTGCCAGCAGTTACGGGGGCTGGGGTTATGGCTACACCTTC.